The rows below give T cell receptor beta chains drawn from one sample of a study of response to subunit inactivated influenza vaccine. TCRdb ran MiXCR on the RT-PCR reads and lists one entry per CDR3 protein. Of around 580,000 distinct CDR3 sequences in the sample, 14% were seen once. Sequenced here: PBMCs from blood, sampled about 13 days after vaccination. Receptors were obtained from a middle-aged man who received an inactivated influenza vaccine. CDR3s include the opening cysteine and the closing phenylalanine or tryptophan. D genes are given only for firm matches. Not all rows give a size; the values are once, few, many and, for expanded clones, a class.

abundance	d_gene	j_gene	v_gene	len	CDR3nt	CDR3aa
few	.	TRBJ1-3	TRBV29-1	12	TGCAGCGTCTGGGGACGGCCCAACACCATATATTTT	CSVWGRPNTIYF
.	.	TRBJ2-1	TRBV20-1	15	TGCAGTGCTAGATCAGTCCAGGGAACTAAGGATGAGCAGTTCTTC	CSARSVQGTKDEQFF
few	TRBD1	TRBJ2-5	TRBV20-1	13	TGCAGTGCTAGAACCTCGACAGGGGGCACCCAGTACTTC	CSARTSTGGTQYF
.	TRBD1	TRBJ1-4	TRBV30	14	TGTGCCTGGAGCGACAGGGTTGTTGGTGAAAAACTGTTTTTT	CAWSDRVVGEKLFF
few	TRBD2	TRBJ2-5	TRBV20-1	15	TGCAGTGCCCCCCTCCCTGGGGGGGAGAAGGAGACCCAGTACTTC	CSAPLPGGEKETQYF
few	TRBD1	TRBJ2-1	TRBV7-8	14	TGTGCCAGCAGCTCGTCCGGGACAGTATATGAGCAGTTCTTC	CASSSSGTVYEQFF
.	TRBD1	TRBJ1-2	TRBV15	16	TGTGCCACCAGCAGACGACAGGGCCGCTTTAACTATGGCTACACCTTC	CATSRRQGRFNYGYTF
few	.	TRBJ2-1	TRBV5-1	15	TGCGCCAGCAGCTTGGTAGCGGAAATTCACAATGAGCAGTTCTTC	CASSLVAEIHNEQFF
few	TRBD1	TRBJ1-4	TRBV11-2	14	TGTGCCAGCAGCCCCGACAGGGGGCAAGGAAAACTGTTTTTT	CASSPDRGQGKLFF
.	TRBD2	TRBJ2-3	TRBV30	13	TGTGCCTGGGAGACTAGCGGCACAGATACGCAGTATTTT	CAWETSGTDTQYF
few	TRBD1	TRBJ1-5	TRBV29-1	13	TGCAGCGTCGGCACAGGGGTGGGTCAGCCCCAGCATTTT	CSVGTGVGQPQHF
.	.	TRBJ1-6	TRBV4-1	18	TGCGCCAGCAGCCAACTGGGGGGTTCGAGCTCCTATAATTCACCCCTCCACTTT	CASSQLGGSSSYNSPLHF
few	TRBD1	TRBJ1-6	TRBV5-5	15	TGTGCCAGCAGCTGGGACAGGGTTGATAATTCACCCCTCCACTTT	CASSWDRVDNSPLHF
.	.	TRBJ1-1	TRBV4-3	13	TGCGCCAGCAGCCAAGAACCCCGCACTGAAGCTTTCTTT	CASSQEPRTEAFF
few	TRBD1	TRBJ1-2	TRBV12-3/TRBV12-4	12	TGTGCCAGCAGTCAGACAGGGGTTGGCTACACCTTC	CASSQTGVGYTF
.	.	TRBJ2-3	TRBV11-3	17	TGTGCCAGCAGCTTAGACGCCAGGGGTGGAGGCACAGATACGCAGTATTTT	CASSLDARGGGTDTQYF
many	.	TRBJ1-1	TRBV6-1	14	TGTGCCAGCAGTCAATTCTACCAACCGCTGGAAGCTTTCTTT	CASSQFYQPLEAFF
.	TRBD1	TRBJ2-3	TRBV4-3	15	TGCGCCAGCAGCCAAGAACAGGGGGCTGCAGATACGCAGTATTTT	CASSQEQGAADTQYF
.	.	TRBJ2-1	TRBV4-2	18	TGTGCCAGCAGCCAAGATTTCGGGGGGCGCCGCGCCTACAATGAGCAGTTCTTC	CASSQDFGGRRAYNEQFF
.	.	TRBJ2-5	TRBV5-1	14	TGCGCCAGCAGCCGGCCCCAGGTCCAAGAGACCCAGTACTTC	CASSRPQVQETQYF
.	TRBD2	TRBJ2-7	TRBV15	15	TGTGCCACCAGAAACGGGACTAGCGGGGGGTACGAGCAGTACTTC	CATRNGTSGGYEQYF
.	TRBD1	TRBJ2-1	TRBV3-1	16	TGTGCCAGCAGCCGAGCCGGGACAGGGGTTATCAATGAGCAGTTCTTC	CASSRAGTGVINEQFF
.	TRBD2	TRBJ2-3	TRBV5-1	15	TGCGCCAGCAGCCCATGGGGACTAGAGACTGATACGCAGTATTTT	CASSPWGLETDTQYF
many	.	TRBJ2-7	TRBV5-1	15	TGCGCCAGCAGCTTTGGATCGGGAGTACCCTACGAGCAGTACTTC	CASSFGSGVPYEQYF
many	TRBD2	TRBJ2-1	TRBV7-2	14	TGTGCCAGCAGCTTAGCCGGGGGGGGGAATGAGCAGTTCTTC	CASSLAGGGNEQFF
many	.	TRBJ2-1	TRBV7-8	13	TGTGCCAGCAGCTCAATAGAGAGAGGTGAGCAGTTCTTC	CASSSIERGEQFF
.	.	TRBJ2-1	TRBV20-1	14	TGCAGTGCTCATAAGCGGAGCTCCTACAATGAGCAGTTCTTC	CSAHKRSSYNEQFF
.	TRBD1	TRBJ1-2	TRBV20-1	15	TGCAGTGCCAAAGCCGGACAGGGGACTAACTATGGCTACACCTTC	CSAKAGQGTNYGYTF
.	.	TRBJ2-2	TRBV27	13	TGTGCCAGCAGTTCAATAGCGGCCGGGGAGCTGTTTTTT	CASSSIAAGELFF
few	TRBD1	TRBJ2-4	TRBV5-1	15	TGCGCCAGCAGCTTGTCGACAGGGGGGAAAAACATTCAGTACTTC	CASSLSTGGKNIQYF
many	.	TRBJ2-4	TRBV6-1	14	TGTGCCAGCACCCCGGGTACGACCAAAAACATTCAGTACTTC	CASTPGTTKNIQYF
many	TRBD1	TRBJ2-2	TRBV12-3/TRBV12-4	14	TGTGCCAGCAGTTTCAGGGGGCTCACCGGGGAGCTGTTTTTT	CASSFRGLTGELFF
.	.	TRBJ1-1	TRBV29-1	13	TGCAGCCTTCGAAAGTCCCTCAACACTGAAGCTTTCTTT	CSLRKSLNTEAFF
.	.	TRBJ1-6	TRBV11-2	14	TGTGCCAGCACCCAGGGTGTCCGGGATTCACCCCTCCACTTT	CASTQGVRDSPLHF
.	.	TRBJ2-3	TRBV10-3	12	TGTGCCACGGGCGGTACTTCAGATACGCAGTATTTT	CATGGTSDTQYF